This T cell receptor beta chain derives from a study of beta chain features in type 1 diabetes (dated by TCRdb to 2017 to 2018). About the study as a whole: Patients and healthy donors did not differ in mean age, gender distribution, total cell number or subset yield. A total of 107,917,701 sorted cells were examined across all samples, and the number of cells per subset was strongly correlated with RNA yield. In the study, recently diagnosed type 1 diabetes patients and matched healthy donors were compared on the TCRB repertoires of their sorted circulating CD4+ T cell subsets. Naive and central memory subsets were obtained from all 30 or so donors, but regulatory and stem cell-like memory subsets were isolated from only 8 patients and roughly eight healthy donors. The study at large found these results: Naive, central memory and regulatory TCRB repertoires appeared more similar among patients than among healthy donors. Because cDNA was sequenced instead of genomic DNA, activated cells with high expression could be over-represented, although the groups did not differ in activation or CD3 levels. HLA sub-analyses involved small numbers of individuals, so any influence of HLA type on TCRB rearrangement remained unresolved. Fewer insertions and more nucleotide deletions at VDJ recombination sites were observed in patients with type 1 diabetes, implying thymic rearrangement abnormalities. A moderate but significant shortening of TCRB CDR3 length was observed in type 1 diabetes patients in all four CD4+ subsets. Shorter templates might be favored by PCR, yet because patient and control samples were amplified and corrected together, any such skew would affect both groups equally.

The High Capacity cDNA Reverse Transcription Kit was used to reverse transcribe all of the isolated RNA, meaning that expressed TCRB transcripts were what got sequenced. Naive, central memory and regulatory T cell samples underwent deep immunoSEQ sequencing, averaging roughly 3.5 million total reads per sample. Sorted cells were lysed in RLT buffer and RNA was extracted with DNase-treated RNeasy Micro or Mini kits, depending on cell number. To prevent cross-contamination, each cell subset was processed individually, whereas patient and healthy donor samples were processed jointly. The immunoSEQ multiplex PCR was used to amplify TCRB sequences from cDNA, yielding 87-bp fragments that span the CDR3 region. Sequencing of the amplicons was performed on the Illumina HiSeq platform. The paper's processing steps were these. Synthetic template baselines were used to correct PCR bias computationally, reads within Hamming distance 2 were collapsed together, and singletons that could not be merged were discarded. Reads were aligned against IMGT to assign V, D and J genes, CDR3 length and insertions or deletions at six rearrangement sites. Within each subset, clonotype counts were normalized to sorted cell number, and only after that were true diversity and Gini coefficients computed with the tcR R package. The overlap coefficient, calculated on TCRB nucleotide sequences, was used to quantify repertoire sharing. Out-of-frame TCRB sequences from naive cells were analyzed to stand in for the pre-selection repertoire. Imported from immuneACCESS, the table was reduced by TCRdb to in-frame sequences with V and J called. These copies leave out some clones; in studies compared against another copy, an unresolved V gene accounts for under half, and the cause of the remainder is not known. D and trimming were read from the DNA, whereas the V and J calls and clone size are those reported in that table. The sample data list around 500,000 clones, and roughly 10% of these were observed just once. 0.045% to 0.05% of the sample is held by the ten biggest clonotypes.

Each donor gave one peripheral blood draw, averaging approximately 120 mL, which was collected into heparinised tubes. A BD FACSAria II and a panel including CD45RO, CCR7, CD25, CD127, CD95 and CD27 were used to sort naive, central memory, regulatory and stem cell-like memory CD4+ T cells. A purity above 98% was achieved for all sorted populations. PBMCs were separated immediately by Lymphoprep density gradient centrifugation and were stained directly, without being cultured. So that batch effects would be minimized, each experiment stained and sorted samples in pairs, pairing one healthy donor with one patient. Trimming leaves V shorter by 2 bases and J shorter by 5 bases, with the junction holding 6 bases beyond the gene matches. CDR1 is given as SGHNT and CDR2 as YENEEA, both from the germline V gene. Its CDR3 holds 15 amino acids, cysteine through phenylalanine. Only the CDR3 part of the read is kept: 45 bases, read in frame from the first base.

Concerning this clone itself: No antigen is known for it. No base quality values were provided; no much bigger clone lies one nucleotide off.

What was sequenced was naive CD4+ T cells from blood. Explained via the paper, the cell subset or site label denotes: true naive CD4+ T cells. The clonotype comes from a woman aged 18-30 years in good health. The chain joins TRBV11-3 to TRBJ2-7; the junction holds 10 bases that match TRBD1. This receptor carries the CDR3 CASSLFGTGAHEQYF. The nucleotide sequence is TGTGCCAGCAGCTTATTTGGGACAGGGGCTCACGAGCAGTACTTC.